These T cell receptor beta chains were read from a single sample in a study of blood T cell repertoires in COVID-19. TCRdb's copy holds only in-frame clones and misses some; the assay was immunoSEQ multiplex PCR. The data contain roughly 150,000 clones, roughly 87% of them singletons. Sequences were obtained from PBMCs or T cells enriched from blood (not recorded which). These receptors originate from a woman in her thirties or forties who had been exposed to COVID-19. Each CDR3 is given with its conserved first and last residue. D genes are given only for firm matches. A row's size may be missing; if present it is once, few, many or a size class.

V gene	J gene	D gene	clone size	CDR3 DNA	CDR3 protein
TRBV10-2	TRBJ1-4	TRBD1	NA	TGCGCCAGCAGTGAGGTACAGGGGGAAAAACTGTTTTTT	CASSEVQGEKLFF
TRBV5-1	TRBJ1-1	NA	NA	TGCGCCAGCAGCTTGGTTGCGGAGATGAACACTGAAGCTTTCTTT	CASSLVAEMNTEAFF
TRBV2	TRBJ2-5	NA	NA	TGTGCCAGCACTGGCGGGGAGTACCAAGAGACCCAGTACTTC	CASTGGEYQETQYF
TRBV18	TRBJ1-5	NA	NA	TGTGCCAGCTCACTCAACCAGGGATCAGGGTTGGATCAGCCCCAGCATTTT	CASSLNQGSGLDQPQHF
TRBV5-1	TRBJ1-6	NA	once	TGCGCCAGCAGCTCCCTAGGGGACACACGTTCACCCCTCCACTTT	CASSSLGDTRSPLHF
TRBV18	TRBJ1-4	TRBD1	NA	TGTGCCAGCCGACAGGGAGTTAATGAAAAACTGTTTTTT	CASRQGVNEKLFF
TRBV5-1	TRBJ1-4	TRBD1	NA	TGCGCCAGCAGTCGGACAGGGGGGAATAATGAAAAACTGTTTTTT	CASSRTGGNNEKLFF
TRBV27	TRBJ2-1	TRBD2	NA	TGTGCCAGCAGTTTACTCGGGAGGGCTAACTACAATGAGCAGTTCTTC	CASSLLGRANYNEQFF
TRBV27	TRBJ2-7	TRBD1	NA	TGTGCCAGCAGTATTCGGACAGGTATCCTCTACGAGCAGTACTTC	CASSIRTGILYEQYF
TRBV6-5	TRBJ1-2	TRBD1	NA	TGTGCCAGCACCGAAAGGGGGCATGGCTACACCTTC	CASTERGHGYTF
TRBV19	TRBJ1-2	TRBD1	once	TGTGCCAGTAGTATGAGTAGCCGGACAGGGGTTTATGGCTACACCTTC	CASSMSSRTGVYGYTF
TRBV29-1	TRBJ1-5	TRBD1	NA	TGCAGCGTTGGTCTAGGGGGCGGTTCCCAGCCCCAGCATTTT	CSVGLGGGSQPQHF
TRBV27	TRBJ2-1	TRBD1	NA	TGTGCCAGCAGAAACAGGGGCGATAGATACAATGAGCAGTTCTTC	CASRNRGDRYNEQFF
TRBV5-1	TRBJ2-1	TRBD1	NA	TGCGCCAGCAGCATGACAGGGATCAATGAGCAGTTCTTC	CASSMTGINEQFF
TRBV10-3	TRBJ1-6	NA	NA	TGTGCCATCAGTGAGGTAATCAGGCCGGATTCACCCCTCCACTTT	CAISEVIRPDSPLHF
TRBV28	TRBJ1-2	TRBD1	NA	TGTGCCAGCAGCCCTCCTGTGACAGGGGGTCACTATGGCTACACCTTC	CASSPPVTGGHYGYTF
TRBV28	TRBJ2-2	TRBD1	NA	TGTGCCAGTCTAACGCAGGGGGAACGCGCCGGGGAGCTGTTTTTT	CASLTQGERAGELFF
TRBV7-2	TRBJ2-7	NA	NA	TGTGCCAGCAGCTCCTTATACGAGCAGTACTTC	CASSSLYEQYF
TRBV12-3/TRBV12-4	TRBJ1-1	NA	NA	TGTGCCAGCAGCACGAAAGGGGACACTGAAGCTTTCTTT	CASSTKGDTEAFF
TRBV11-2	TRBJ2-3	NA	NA	TGTGCCAGCAGCTTAAACACCGCGGGGACAGATACGCAGTATTTT	CASSLNTAGTDTQYF
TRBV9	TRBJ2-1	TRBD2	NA	TGTGCCAGCAGCGGCAAAGCGGGGGGGCCGAACAATGAGCAGTTCTTC	CASSGKAGGPNNEQFF
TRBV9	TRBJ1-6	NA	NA	TGTGCCAGCAGCCGACAGGTCTCTAATTCACCCCTCCACTTT	CASSRQVSNSPLHF
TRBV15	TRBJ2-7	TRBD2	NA	TGTGCCACCAGGCCTAAGACTAGCGGTTCTTACGAGCAGTACTTC	CATRPKTSGSYEQYF
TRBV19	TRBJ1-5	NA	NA	TGTGCCAGTAGTATACGGGTTGATCAGCCCCAGCATTTT	CASSIRVDQPQHF
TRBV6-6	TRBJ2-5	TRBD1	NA	TGTGCCAGCAGTTACCGGACAGGAGAGACCCAGTACTTC	CASSYRTGETQYF
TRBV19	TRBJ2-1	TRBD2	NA	TGTGCCAGTAGTACGGGAGGACTTTTGAGGGATGAGCAGTTCTTC	CASSTGGLLRDEQFF
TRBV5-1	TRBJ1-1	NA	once	TGCGCCAGCAGCTTGGCCGACGGGATCAGTGAAGCTTTCTTT	CASSLADGISEAFF
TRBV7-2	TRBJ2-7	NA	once	TGTGCCAGCAGCTTAGCGGCAGGGACCTACGAGCAGTACTTC	CASSLAAGTYEQYF
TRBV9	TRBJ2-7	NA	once	TGTGCCAGCAGCGTAGGCAATAGGGGGGGATACGAGCAGTACTTC	CASSVGNRGGYEQYF
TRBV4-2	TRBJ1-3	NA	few	TGTGCCAGCAGCCAAGAGATAAAGCGAGGAAACACCATATATTTT	CASSQEIKRGNTIYF
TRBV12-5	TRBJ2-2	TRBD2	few	TGTGCTAGTGGCACCGGCGGGGGGCTCCTGACCGGGGAGCTGTTTTTT	CASGTGGGLLTGELFF
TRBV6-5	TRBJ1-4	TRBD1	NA	TGTGCCAGCAGCCCAACACAGGGGCCCTTGGAGAAACTGTTTTTT	CASSPTQGPLEKLFF
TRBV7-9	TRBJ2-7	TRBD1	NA	TGTGCCAGCAGCCCTGAAGGGACAGGGGAGGACTACGAGCAGTACTTC	CASSPEGTGEDYEQYF
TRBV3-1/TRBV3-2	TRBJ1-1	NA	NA	TGTGCCAGCAGCCTACTGTTGAGGAGGGGAGGGAACACTGAAGCTTTCTTT	CASSLLLRRGGNTEAFF
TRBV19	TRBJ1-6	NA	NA	TGTGCCAGTAGTCGCGTTTTTGATTCACCCCTCCACTTT	CASSRVFDSPLHF
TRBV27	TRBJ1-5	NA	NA	TGTGCCAGCAGGAACTCAGGGATCGGTCAGCCCCAGCATTTT	CASRNSGIGQPQHF
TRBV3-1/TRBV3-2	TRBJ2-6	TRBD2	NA	TGTGCCAGCACTAGGCGGGGGAGGGAGATTGGGGCCAACGTCCTGACTTTC	CASTRRGREIGANVLTF
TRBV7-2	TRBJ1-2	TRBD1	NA	TGTGCCAGCAGCGAGGGACAGGGGGCGATCTATGGCTACACCTTC	CASSEGQGAIYGYTF
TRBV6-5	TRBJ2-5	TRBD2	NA	TGTGCCAGCCACCGATCTAGCGGGAGAGGAGAGACCCAGTACTTC	CASHRSSGRGETQYF
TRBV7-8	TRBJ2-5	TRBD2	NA	TGTGCCAGCAGCGTAGCTTTGGCGGGAGCTCTGGAGACCCAGTACTTC	CASSVALAGALETQYF
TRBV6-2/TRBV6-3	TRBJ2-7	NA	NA	TGTGCCAGCAGTTACGGGCTCTCCCGCTCCTACGAGCAGTACTTC	CASSYGLSRSYEQYF
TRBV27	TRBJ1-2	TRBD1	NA	TGTGCCAGCAGTTTTCGTGGGGACAGGGCCTATGGCTACACCTTC	CASSFRGDRAYGYTF
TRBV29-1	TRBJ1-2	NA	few	TGCAGCGTTGGTCCCCTGGACAGTGTTGGCTACACCTTC	CSVGPLDSVGYTF
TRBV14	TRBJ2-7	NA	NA	TGTGCCAGCAGCCAAGTCCACTACGAGCAGTACTTC	CASSQVHYEQYF
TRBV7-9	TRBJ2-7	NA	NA	TGTGCCAGCAGCCCGCGTCGGGACGAGCAGTACTTC	CASSPRRDEQYF
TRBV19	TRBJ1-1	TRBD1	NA	TGTGCCAGTAGTATCTCGATGGACAGGTTGAACACTGAAGCTTTCTTT	CASSISMDRLNTEAFF
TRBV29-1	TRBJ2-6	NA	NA	TGCAGCTTTCGGGAGGCCAACGTCCTGACTTTC	CSFREANVLTF
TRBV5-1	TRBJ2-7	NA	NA	TGCGCCAGCAGCTTGGAGGGATTCGGGGGTACAATGGACGAGCAGTACTTC	CASSLEGFGGTMDEQYF
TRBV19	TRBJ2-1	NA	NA	TGTGCCAGTAGTCCCCGATTTGGGGGGGCGTCAAATGAGCAGTTCTTC	CASSPRFGGASNEQFF
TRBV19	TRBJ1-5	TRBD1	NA	TGTGCCAGTAGTATAAGGGGACGGGGGACAGGCAATCAGCCCCAGCATTTT	CASSIRGRGTGNQPQHF
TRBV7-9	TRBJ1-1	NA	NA	TGTGCCAGCAGCTTGCAGGGCTCTATCACTGAAGCTTTCTTT	CASSLQGSITEAFF
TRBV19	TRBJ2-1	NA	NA	TGTGCCAGTAGTATCAGTAATTCCTACAATGAGCAGTTCTTC	CASSISNSYNEQFF
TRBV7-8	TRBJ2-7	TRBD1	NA	TGTGCCAGCAGCTTGAGCCGGGACAGGGGTTTCTACGAGCAGTACTTC	CASSLSRDRGFYEQYF
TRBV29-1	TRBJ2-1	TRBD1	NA	TGCAGCTCCCTAAGAGGACAGGGACCCTACAATGAGCAGTTCTTC	CSSLRGQGPYNEQFF
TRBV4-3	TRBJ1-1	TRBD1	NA	TGCGCCAGCAGCGGACAGGAGAACACTGAAGCTTTCTTT	CASSGQENTEAFF
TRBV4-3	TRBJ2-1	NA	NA	TGCGCCAGCAGCCCCCAAGGGGTTAAAAGCTCCTACAATGAGCAGTTCTTC	CASSPQGVKSSYNEQFF
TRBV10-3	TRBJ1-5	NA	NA	TGTGCCATCAGTGAGAGTCGGGGGAGCGAGCCCCAGCATTTT	CAISESRGSEPQHF
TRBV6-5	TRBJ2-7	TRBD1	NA	TGTGCCAGCAGGAAACAGAGGGGGCACTACGAGCAGTACTTC	CASRKQRGHYEQYF
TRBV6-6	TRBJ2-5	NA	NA	TGTGCCAGCATTGGCCTTTTGGAGACCCAGTACTTC	CASIGLLETQYF
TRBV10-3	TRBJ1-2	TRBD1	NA	TGTGCCATCGGGGACAGTAACTATGGCTACACCTTC	CAIGDSNYGYTF